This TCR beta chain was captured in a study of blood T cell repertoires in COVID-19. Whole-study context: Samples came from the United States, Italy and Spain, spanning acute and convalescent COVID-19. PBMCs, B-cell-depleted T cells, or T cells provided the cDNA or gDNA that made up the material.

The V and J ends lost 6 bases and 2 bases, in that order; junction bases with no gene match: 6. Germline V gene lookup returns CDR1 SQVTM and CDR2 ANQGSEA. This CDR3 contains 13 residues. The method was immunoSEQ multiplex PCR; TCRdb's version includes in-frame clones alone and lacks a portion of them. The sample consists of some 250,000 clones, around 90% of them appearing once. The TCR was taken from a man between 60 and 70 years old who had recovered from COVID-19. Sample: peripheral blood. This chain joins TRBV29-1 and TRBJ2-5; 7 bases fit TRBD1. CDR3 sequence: CSVRTGSQETQYF. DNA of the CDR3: TGCAGCGTCCGGACAGGATCGCAAGAGACCCAGTACTTC.